This T cell receptor beta chain was found in a study of CD4+ T cells in melanoma. Study-wide findings and caveats: A reported correlation linked neoantigen-specific CD4+ T cells to CD8+, macrophage and B cell function. In melanoma, neoantigen-specific CD4+ T cells reportedly differed in differentiation state.

The germline V gene encodes CDR1 LGHNA and CDR2 YNFKEQ. V shed 2 bases and J shed 6 bases, with 9 bases lying between them. The CDR3 has 13 amino acids. In this sample, this clone turned up once. What it recognizes is unknown. Clones were read by immunoSEQ multiplex PCR, and TCRdb kept only the in-frame ones, dropping some. The table lists over 100,000 clones, about nine tenths of them singletons, with around 3% in the top ten. The source is a human donor with melanoma. V usage is TRBV4-2 and J usage is TRBJ2-3; D is ambiguous. The sequenced sample was peripheral blood. The CDR3 DNA sequence: TGTGCCAGCAGCCAATCTCGGCTGGATACGCAGTATTTT. This encodes CASSQSRLDTQYF.